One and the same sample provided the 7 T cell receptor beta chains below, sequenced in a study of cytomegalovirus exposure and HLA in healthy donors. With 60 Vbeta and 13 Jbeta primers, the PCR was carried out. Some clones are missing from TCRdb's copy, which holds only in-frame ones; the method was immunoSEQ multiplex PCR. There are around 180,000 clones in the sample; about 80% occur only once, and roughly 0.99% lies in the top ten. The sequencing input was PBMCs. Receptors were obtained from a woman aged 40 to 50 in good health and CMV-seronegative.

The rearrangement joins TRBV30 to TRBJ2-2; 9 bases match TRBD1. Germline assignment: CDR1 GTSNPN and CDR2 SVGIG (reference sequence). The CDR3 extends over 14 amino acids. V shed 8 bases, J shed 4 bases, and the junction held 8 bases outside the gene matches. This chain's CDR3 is CAGGTGTGTGELFF. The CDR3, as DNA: TGTGCCGGGGGGACAGGGACGGGCACCGGGGAGCTGTTTTTT.

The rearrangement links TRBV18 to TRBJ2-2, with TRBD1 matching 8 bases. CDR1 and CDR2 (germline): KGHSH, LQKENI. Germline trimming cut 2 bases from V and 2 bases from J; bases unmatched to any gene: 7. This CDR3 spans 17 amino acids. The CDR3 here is CASSPYVQGANTGELFF. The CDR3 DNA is TGTGCCAGCTCACCATATGTCCAGGGGGCTAACACCGGGGAGCTGTTTTTT.

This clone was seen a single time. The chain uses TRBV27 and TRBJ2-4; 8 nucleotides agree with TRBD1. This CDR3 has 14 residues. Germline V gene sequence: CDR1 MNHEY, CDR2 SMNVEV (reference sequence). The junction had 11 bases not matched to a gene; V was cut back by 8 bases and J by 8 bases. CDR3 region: CASSYTGTGYIQYF. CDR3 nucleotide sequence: TGTGCCAGCTCCTACACCGGGACAGGTTACATTCAGTACTTC.

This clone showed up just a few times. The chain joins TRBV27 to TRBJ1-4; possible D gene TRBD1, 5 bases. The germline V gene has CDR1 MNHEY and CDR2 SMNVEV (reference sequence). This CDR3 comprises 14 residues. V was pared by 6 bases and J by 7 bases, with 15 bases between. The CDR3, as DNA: TGTGCCAGCAGCCGTGGTAGGGGCGGTGAAAAACTGTTTTTT. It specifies CASSRGRGGEKLFF. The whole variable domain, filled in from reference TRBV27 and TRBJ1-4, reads EAQVTQNPRYLITVTGKKLTVTCSQNMNHEYMSWYRQDPGLGLRQIYYSMNVEVTDKGDVPEGYKVSRKEKRNFPLILESPSPNQTSLYFCASSRGRGGEKLFFGSGTQLSVL.

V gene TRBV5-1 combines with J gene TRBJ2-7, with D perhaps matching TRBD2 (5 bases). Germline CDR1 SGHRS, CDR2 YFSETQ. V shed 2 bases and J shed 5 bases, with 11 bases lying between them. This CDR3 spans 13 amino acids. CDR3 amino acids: CASSFERAHEQYF. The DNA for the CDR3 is TGCGCCAGCAGCTTTGAGAGGGCCCACGAGCAGTACTTC.

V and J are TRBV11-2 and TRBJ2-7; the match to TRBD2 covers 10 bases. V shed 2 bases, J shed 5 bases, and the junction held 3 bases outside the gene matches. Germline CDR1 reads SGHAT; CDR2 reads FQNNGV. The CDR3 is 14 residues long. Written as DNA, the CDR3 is TGTGCCAGCAGCTTATTGCTAGCGGGAGACGAGCAGTACGTC. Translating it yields CASSLLLAGDEQYV.

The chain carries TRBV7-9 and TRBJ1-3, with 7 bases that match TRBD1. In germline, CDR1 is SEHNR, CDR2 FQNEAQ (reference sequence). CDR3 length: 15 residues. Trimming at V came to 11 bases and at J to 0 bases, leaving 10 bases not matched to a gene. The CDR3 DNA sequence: TGTGCCGGGGAACAGGGGCACCGCTCTGGAAACACCATATATTTT. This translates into CAGEQGHRSGNTIYF.